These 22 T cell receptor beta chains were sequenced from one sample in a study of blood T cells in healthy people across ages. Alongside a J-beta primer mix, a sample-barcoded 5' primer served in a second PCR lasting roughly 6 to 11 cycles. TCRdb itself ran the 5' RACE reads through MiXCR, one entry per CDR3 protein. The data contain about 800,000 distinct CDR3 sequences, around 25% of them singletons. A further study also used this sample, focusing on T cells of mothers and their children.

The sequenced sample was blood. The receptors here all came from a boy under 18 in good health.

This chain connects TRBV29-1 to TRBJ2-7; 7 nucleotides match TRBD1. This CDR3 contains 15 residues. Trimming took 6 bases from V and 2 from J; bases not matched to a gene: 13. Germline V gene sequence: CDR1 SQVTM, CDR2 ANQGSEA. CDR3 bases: TGCAGCGTCCGTAAGCGACAGGGCCCTACCTACGAGCAGTACTTC. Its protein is CSVRKRQGPTYEQYF.

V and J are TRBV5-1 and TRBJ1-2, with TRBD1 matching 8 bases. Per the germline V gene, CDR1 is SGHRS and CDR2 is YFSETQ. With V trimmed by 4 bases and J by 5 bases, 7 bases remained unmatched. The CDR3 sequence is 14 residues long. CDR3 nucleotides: TGCGCCAGCAGCCGACAGGGGCGTCGGTATGGCTACACCTTC. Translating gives CASSRQGRRYGYTF.

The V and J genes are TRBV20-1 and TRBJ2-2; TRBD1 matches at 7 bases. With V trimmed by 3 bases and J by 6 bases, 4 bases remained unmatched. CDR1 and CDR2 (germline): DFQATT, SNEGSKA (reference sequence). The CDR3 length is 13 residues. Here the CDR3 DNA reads TGCAGTGCTAGTGCAACAGGGGCCGGGGAGCTGTTTTTT. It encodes CSASATGAGELFF.

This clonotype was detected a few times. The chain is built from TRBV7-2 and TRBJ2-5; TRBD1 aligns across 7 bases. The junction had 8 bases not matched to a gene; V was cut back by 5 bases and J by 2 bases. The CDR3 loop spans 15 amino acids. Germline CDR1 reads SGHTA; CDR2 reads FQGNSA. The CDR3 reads CASSARVGQQETQYF. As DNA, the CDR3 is TGTGCCAGCAGCGCTCGGGTGGGACAGCAAGAGACCCAGTACTTC.

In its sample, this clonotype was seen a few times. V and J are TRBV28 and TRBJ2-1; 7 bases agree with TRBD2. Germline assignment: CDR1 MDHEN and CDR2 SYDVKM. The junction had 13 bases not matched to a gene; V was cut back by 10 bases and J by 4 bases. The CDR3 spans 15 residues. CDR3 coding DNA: TGTGCCACCATCTCGGGCGGGAGAGGGTACAATGAGCAGTTCTTC. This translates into CATISGGRGYNEQFF.

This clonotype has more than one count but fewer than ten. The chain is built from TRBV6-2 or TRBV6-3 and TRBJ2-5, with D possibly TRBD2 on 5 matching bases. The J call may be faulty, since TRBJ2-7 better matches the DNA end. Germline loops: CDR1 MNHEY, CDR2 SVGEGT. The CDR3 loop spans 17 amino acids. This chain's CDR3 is CASSYSRTGFEGYEQYF. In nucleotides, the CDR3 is TGTGCCAGCAGTTACTCAAGGACCGGATTTGAGGGCTACGAGCAGTACTTC.

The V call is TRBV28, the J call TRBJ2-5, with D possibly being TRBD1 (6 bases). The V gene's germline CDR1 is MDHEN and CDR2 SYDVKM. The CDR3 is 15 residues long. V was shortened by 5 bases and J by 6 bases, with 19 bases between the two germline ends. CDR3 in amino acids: CASSPNRAGGKTQYF. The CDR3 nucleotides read TGTGCCAGCAGTCCTAACAGGGCGGGTGGGAAGACCCAGTACTTC.

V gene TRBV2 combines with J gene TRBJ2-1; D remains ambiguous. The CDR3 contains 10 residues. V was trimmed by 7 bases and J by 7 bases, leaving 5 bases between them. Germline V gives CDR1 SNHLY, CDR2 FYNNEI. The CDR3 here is CASNGNEQFF. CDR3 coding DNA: TGTGCCAGCAACGGAAATGAGCAGTTCTTC. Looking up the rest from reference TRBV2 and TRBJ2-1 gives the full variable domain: EPEVTQTPSHQVTQMGQEVILRCVPISNHLYFYWYRQILGQKVEFLVSFYNNEISEKSEIFDDQFSVERPDGSNFTLKIRSTKLEDSAMYFCASNGNEQFFGPGTRLTVL.

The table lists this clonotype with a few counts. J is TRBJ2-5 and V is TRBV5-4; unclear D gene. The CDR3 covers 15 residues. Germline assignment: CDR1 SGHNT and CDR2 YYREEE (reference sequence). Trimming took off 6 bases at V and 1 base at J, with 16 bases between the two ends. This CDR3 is CASKIGGASQETQYF. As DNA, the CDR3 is TGTGCCAGCAAAATAGGCGGAGCAAGCCAAGAGACCCAGTACTTC.

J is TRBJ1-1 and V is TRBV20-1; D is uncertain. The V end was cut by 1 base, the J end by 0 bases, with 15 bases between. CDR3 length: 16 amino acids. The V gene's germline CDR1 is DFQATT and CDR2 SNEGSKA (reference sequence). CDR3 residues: CSARGSTGPMNTEAFF. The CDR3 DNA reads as TGCAGTGCTAGAGGGTCGACGGGCCCCATGAACACTGAAGCTTTCTTT.

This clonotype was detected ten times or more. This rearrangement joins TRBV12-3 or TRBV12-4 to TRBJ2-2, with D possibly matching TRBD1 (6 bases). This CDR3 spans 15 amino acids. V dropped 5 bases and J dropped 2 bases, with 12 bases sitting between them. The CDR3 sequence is CASSGTGLNTGELFF. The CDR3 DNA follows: TGTGCCAGCAGTGGAACAGGGTTAAACACCGGGGAGCTGTTTTTT.

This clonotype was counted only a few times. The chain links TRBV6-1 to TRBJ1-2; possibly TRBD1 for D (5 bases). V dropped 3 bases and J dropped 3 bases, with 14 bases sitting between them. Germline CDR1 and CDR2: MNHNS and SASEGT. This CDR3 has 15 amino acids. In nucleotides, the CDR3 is TGTGCCAGCAGTGACAATCCGGGGGGATACTATGGCTACACCTTC. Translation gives CASSDNPGGYYGYTF.

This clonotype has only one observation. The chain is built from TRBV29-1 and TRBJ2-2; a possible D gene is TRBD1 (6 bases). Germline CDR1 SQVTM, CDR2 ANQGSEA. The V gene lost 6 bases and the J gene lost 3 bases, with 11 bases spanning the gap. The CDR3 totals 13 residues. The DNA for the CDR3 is TGCAGCGTGCCAACAGGGTACACCGGGGAGCTGTTTTTT. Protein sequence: CSVPTGYTGELFF.

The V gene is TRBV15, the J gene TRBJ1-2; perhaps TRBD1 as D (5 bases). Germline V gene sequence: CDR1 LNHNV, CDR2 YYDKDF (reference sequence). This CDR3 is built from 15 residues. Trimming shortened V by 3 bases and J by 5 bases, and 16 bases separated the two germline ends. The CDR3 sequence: CATSRSYDRSYGYTF. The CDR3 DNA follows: TGTGCCACCAGCAGGTCCTACGACAGATCTTATGGCTACACCTTC.

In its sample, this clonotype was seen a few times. CDR3 in amino acids: CSVDSLASPETQYF. For the CDR3, the DNA is TGCAGCGTTGACTCGCTAGCGTCTCCGGAGACCCAGTACTTC. The V gene is TRBV29-1, the J gene TRBJ2-5; possibly TRBD2 for D (6 bases). Trimming took 3 bases from V and 5 from J, leaving 16 bases between them. The CDR3 consists of 14 residues. Germline CDR1 is SQVTM and CDR2 is ANQGSEA.

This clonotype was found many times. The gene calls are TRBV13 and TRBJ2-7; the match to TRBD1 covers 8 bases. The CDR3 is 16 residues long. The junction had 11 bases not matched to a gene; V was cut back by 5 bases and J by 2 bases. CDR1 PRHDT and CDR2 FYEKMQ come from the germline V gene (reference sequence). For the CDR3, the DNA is TGTGCCAGCAGCCACTTCAGGACAGGGATACCCTACGAGCAGTACTTC. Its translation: CASSHFRTGIPYEQYF.

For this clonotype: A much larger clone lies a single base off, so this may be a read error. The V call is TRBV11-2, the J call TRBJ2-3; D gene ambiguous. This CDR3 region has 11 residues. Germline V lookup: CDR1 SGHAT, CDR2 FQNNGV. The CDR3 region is CASNLADTQYF. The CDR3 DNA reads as TGTGCCAGCAACTTAGCAGATACGCAGTATTTT.

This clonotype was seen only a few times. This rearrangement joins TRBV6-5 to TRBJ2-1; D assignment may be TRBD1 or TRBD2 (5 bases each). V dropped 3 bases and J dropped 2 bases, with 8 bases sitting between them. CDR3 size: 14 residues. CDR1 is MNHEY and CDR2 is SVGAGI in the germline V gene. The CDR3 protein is CASSYRDAYNEQFF. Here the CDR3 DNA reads TGTGCCAGCAGTTATAGGGACGCCTACAATGAGCAGTTCTTC.

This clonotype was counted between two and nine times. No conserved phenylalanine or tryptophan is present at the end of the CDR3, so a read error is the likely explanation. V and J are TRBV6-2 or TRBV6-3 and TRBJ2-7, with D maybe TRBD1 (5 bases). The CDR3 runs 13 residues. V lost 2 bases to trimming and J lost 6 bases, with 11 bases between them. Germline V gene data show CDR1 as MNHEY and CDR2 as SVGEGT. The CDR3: CASSYLYQGEQYL. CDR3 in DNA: TGTGCCAGCAGTTACCTCTATCAGGGCGAGCAGTACCTC.

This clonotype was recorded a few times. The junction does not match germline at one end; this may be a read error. For the CDR3, the DNA is TGTGCCAGCAGTTCGGACTACTACGAGCAATACTTC. Translated, it gives CASSSDYYEQYF. The J gene is TRBJ2-7, the V gene TRBV28; maybe TRBD2 (6 bases). Germline V gene lookup returns CDR1 MDHEN and CDR2 SYDVKM. This CDR3 is 12 amino acids long.

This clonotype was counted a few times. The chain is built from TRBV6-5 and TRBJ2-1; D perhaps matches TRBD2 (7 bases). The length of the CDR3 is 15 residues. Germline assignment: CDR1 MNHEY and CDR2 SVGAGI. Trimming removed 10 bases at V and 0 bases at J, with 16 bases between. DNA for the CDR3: TGTGCCACCAGGGAGGGGGATGACTCCTACAATGAGCAGTTCTTC. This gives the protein CATREGDDSYNEQFF.

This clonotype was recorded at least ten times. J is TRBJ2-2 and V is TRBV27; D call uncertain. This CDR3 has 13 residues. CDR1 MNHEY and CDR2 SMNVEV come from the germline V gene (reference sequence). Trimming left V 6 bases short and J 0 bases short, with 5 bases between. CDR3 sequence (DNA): TGTGCCAGCAGCTTGTCGAACACCGGGGAGCTGTTTTTT. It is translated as CASSLSNTGELFF.